This T cell receptor (beta chain) stems from a study of identifying expanded T cells in peripheral blood. The CDR3 consists of 12 residues. V dropped 3 bases and J dropped 9; count of bases not matched to a gene: 2. Per the germline V gene, CDR1 is MGHDK and CDR2 is SYGVNS. A remark on this clone: Antigen unknown.

Findings and caveats of the study: Differentially abundant clones: roughly 1.2 between replicates, around 16 at roughly 13 days, approximately 19 at four.

During the collection period, no donor immune events like infections were recorded. Data came from immunoSEQ multiplex PCR; TCRdb stores just in-frame clones and leaves some out. The sample includes 90,000 to 100,000 clones, about 88% of them seen just once. The TCR was taken from a person between 18 and 70 years old in good health. The source material was blood. J is TRBJ2-1 and V is TRBV25-1; 7 nucleotides match TRBD1. In nucleotides, the CDR3 is TGTGCCAGCAGTGAGACAGGGATTGAGCAGTTCTTC. It codes for CASSETGIEQFF.